This TCR beta chain was captured by sequencing in a study of blood T cell repertoires in COVID-19. Study at large: Sites in the United States, Italy and Spain provided acute and convalescent COVID-19 samples. The cDNA or gDNA used as material had been derived from T cells, B-cell-depleted T cells, or PBMCs.

Sequenced by immunoSEQ multiplex PCR; TCRdb stores in-frame clones only, minus some. The sample yields more than 95,000 clones, about nine tenths seen once. V shed 5 bases, J shed 2 bases, and the junction held 2 bases outside the gene matches. This CDR3 spans 13 amino acids. Source material: peripheral blood. The sequence was collected from a man in his forties or fifties with acute or convalescent COVID-19. The genes are TRBV12-3 or TRBV12-4 and TRBJ1-1; 7 bases are a match to TRBD1. CDR3 loop: CASSGDRNTEAFF. The CDR3 nucleotides read TGTGCCAGCAGTGGGGACAGAAACACTGAAGCTTTCTTT.